This T cell receptor beta chain was documented in a study of regulatory T cells in long-lasting Graves disease. General study points: Persistent disease favored TRBV28, TRBJ1-2 and TRBJ2-5. Among persistent patients, a larger number of public clonotypes were shared (about 2,800) than among newly diagnosed patients (about 1,000).

The time point was: newly diagnosed GD, antithyroid drugs for less than 3 months. Researchers made the TCR library from RNA that was extracted from PBMCs. Graves' disease diagnosis used American Thyroid Association guidelines. This clonotype came up many times. Its antigen remains unidentified. There are 16 residues in the CDR3. Looked up from germline, CDR1 is SNHLY and CDR2 is FYNNEI. V trimming: 8 bases; J trimming: 7 bases; junction bases outside the gene matches: 8. Through Arm-PCR of CDR3 regions and iRepertoire HTBI primers, TCR beta libraries were built. Original data processing: Samples collectively showed more than 55 TRBV and roughly 15 TRBJ segments. TCRdb fed the multiplex PCR reads into MiXCR, producing one record per CDR3 protein. TCRdb's processing, not the study's, gives the V and J calls here. The sample consists of around 500,000 distinct CDR3 sequences, roughly 13% of them appearing once.

These data were also filed under a second study, of T cells in Graves' hyperthyroidism and ophthalmopathy.

The V and J genes are TRBV2 and TRBJ2-1; 16 nucleotides align to TRBD2. The input for sequencing was peripheral blood mononuclear cells (PBMCs), taken at new diagnosis, from a patient treated with antithyroid drugs. The receptor's source is a man aged 30 to 45 with Graves disease. The CDR3 reads CASLGTSGRARNEQFF. DNA for the CDR3: TGTGCCAGCCTGGGGACTAGCGGGAGGGCCCGGAATGAGCAGTTCTTC.